This T cell receptor beta chain was retrieved from a study of T cells in Graves' hyperthyroidism and ophthalmopathy. A few counts support this clonotype. The limits of the CDR3 on the DNA are not certain, so only TCRdb's listed CDR3 is given. Amplification of TCR beta CDR3 regions was performed using RNA transcripts as template. HTBI primers were the set used in a first-round RT-PCR of the TCR CDR3. TCRdb re-called the multiplex PCR reads through MiXCR, storing one row per CDR3 protein. This table holds around 620,000 distinct CDR3 sequences, 15% to 20% found once. The CDR3 spans 17 amino acids, including both terminal residues.

Material for sequencing was blood. The gene calls are TRBV3-2 and TRBJ2-7; TRBD2 is the table's D call, not checked against the DNA. TRBV3-2 is noted as a pseudogene. The receptor's source is a woman in her 30s with Graves' hyperthyroidism. CDR3 sequence reads: CASSHPAVAGGSYEQYF.